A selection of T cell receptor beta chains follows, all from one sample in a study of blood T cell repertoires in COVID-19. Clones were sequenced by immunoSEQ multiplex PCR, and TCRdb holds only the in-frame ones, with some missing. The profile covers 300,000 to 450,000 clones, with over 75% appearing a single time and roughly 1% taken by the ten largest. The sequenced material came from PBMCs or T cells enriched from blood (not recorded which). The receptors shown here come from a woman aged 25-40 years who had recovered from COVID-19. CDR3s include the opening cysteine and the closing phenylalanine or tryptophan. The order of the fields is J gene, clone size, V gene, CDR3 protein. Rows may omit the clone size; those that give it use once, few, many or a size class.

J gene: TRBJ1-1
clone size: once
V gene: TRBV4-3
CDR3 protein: CASSRDQGAAGEAFF

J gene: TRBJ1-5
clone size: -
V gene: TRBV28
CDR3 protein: CATDPGTGAFYSNQPQHF

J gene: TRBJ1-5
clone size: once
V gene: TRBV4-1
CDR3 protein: CASSQEGWASGDNQPQHF

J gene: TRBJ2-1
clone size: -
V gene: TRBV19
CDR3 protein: CASSSGVTSYNEQFF

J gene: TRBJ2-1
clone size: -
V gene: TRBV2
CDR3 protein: CASSAPSGGLYNEQFF

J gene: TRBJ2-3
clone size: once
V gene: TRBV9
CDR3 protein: CASSLSGGGGADTQYF

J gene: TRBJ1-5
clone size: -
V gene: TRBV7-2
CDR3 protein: CASSSAGTVRNQPQHF

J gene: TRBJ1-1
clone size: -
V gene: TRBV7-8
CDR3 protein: CASSPSGGQAEAFF

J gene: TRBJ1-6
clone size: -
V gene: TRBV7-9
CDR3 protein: CASSLRGTAYNSPLHF

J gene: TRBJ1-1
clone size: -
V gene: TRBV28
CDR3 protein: CASSFPLTEAFF

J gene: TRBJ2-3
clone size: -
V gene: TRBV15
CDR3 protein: CATSRALGGRSTDTQYF

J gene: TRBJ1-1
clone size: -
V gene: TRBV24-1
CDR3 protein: CATSDRDSRGNTEAFF

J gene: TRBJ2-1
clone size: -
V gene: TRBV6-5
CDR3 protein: CASRAAVSSMSEQFF